This T cell receptor (beta chain) emerged from a study of blood T cell repertoires in COVID-19 (dated by TCRdb to 2019 to 2021). Context from the whole study: Samples from collaborators originated in the United States, Italy and Spain and spanned both the acute and convalescent phases of COVID-19. The prospective study material was composed of cDNA or gDNA derived from T cells, B-cell-depleted T cells, or PBMCs. The dataset comprised deeply sampled blood TCRbeta repertoires from subjects exposed to, actively infected with, or recovered from COVID-19. The repertoires were released in a freely available public database intended as a resource for research on the immune response to SARS-CoV-2. Samples came from the ongoing ImmuneRACE study (first 160 participants) plus 1,254 subjects from 6 global collaborators. A de-identified subject ID, COVID-19 status, age in years and sex were almost always included in the sample metadata. Where available, HLA class I and class II types were taken from metadata supplied by the sample provider and were not determined by assay-based typing.

CDR3 length: 19 amino acids, cysteine to phenylalanine. Only the CDR3 part of the read is kept: 57 bases, read in frame from the first base. Based on the germline V gene (reference sequence), the CDR1 and CDR2 sequences are LGHDT and YNNKEL. V is shortened by 4 bases, J by 0 bases, and the region joining them spans 19 bases. Study-wide conclusions, independent of this receptor: The quantity of clinical and demographic metadata differed by source and by participant and was supplied without curation.

The immunoSEQ Assay, a bias-controlled multiplex PCR, was used to amplify TCRbeta CDR3 regions from genomic DNA. The original pipeline was this. Within the assay, amplification of reference gene primers was used to estimate how many nucleated cells each sample contained. To quantify the absolute abundance of each unique TCRbeta CDR3 rearrangement, sequence reads were collapsed and filtered. For each sample, productive Simpson clonality was calculated by taking the square root of Simpson's diversity index across productive rearrangements. TCRdb stores this immuneACCESS table with in-frame sequences only. Part of the clones is absent; in the studies checked, under half of the shortfall reflects unresolved V genes, and no reason is known for the rest. The V and J calls and the clone size are those of that table, but D and trimming were determined from the DNA. Here the sample has just under 90,000 clones; approximately 90% occur a single time. The ten biggest clones cover roughly 0.43% of the sample.

Whole blood was collected in K2EDTA tubes by collaborating institutions according to the institutions' own protocols. For TCRbeta analysis, collaborators shipped samples as frozen whole blood, isolated PBMCs, or DNA extracted from either of those sample types. With respect to this clone: Its antigen is not yet known. No quality values exist for individual bases; no much larger clone is one base distant.

The rearranged segments are TRBV3-1 (or the pseudogene TRBV3-2) and TRBJ2-6; possibly the D gene is TRBD2, per 7 matching bases. The TCR sequence derives from a man in his 60s with acute or convalescent COVID-19. The sequenced sample consisted of peripheral blood. CDR3 sequence: CASSRAGAGVISGANVLTF. The DNA is as follows: TGTGCCAGCAGCCGGGCGGGGGCAGGGGTAATCTCTGGGGCCAACGTCCTGACTTTC.